These T cell receptor beta chains were read from a single sample in a study of cytomegalovirus exposure and HLA in healthy donors. Profiled with immunoSEQ multiplex PCR; TCRdb holds only in-frame clones, not every one. The sample holds 150,000 to 200,000 clones, roughly two thirds seen once. Input material: PBMCs. Receptors were obtained from a woman aged 35 to 49 in good health and CMV-seropositive. Each CDR3 is given with its conserved first and last residue. Each record gives: D gene, V gene, clone size, J gene, CDR3 protein, CDR3 DNA. The D gene is left open where the match is weak. Rows may omit the clone size; those that give it use once, few, many or a size class.

TRBD1	TRBV7-6	.	TRBJ2-7	CASSVSSGQGYEQYF	TGTGCCAGCAGCGTCTCGTCGGGACAGGGCTACGAGCAGTACTTC
.	TRBV6-6	.	TRBJ2-3	CAGARSGSDTQYF	TGTGCCGGGGCACGTAGCGGCTCAGATACGCAGTATTTT
.	TRBV9	.	TRBJ1-1	CASSAVPGMNTEAFF	TGTGCCAGCAGCGCCGTCCCAGGGATGAACACTGAAGCTTTCTTT
TRBD2	TRBV27	.	TRBJ2-5	CASSPWVGGKETQYF	TGTGCCAGCAGTCCCTGGGTGGGGGGGAAGGAGACCCAGTACTTC
.	TRBV18	.	TRBJ1-5	CASSPGLVSNQPQHF	TGTGCCAGCTCACCTGGACTGGTTAGCAATCAGCCCCAGCATTTT
TRBD1	TRBV7-2	.	TRBJ1-3	CASSLSPGQGGSGNTIYF	TGTGCCAGCAGCTTATCGCCGGGACAGGGGGGATCTGGAAACACCATATATTTT
TRBD1	TRBV7-3	once	TRBJ2-2	CASTGQGAMAGELFF	TGTGCCAGTACGGGGCAGGGGGCAATGGCCGGGGAGCTGTTTTTT
.	TRBV15	.	TRBJ1-4	CATSRNSRGKLFF	TGTGCCACCAGCAGGAACTCGCGGGGAAAACTGTTTTTT
.	TRBV7-9	once	TRBJ2-5	CASSRETQYF	TGTGCCAGCAGCCGGGAGACCCAGTACTTC
TRBD1	TRBV28	once	TRBJ2-7	CASSPDRLHYEQYF	TGTGCCAGCAGCCCGGACAGGTTGCATTACGAGCAGTACTTC
.	TRBV29-1	.	TRBJ2-3	CSVGVRDSTDTQYF	TGCAGCGTTGGTGTGCGGGATAGCACAGATACGCAGTATTTT